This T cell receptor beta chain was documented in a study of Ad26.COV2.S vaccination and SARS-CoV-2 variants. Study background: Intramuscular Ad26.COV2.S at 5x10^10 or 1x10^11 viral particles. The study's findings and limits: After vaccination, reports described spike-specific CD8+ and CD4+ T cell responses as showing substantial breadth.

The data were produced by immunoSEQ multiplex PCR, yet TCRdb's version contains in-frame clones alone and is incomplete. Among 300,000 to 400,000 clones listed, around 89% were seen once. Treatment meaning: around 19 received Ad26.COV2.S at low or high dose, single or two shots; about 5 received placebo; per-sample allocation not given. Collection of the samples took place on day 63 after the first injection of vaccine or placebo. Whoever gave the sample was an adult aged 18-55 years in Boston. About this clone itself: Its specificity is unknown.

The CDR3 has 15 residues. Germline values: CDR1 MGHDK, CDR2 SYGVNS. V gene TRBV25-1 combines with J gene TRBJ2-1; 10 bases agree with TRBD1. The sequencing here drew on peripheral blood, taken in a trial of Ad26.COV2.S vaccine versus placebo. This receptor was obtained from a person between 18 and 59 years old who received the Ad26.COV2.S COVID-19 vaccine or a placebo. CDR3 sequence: CASRGHGTGDNEQFF. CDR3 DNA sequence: TGTGCAAGTCGGGGGCATGGGACAGGGGACAATGAGCAGTTCTTC. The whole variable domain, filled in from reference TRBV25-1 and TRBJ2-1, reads EADIYQTPRYLVIGTGKKITLECSQTMGHDKMYWYQQDPGMELHLIHYSYGVNSTEKGDLSSESTVSRIRTEHFPLTLESARPSHTSQYLCASRGHGTGDNEQFFGPGTRLTVL.